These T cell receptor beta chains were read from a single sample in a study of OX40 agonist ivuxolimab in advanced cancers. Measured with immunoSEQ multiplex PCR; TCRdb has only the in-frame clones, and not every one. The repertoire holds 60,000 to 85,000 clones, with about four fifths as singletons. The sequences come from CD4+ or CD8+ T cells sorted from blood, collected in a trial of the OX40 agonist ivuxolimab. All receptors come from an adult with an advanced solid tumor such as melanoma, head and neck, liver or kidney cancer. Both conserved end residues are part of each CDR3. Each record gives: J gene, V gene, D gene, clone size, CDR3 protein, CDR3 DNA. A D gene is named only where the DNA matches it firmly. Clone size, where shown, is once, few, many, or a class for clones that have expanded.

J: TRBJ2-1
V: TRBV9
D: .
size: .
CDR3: CASSVGSSKQFF
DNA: TGTGCCAGCAGCGTGGGGTCTTCGAAGCAGTTCTTC

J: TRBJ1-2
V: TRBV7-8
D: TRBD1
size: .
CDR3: CASSLGQQGAYGYTF
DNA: TGTGCCAGCAGCTTAGGACAACAGGGGGCCTATGGCTACACCTTC

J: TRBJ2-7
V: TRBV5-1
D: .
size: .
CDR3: CASSLVAGNTYEQYF
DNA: TGCGCCAGCAGCTTGGTGGCAGGTAATACCTACGAGCAGTACTTC

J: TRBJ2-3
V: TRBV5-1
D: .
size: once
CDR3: CASSLESWADTQYF
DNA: TGCGCCAGCAGCTTGGAGAGTTGGGCCGATACGCAGTATTTT

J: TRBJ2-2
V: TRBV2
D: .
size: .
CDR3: CASSGSTATGELFF
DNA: TGTGCCAGCAGTGGGTCCACAGCTACCGGGGAGCTGTTTTTT

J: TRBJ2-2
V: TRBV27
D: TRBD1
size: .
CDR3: CASSPPRTGNTGELFF
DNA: TGTGCCAGCAGTCCCCCGAGGACAGGGAACACCGGGGAGCTGTTTTTT

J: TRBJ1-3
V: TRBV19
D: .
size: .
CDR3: CASKLRETGNTIYF
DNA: TGTGCCAGTAAACTGAGGGAGACTGGAAACACCATATATTTT

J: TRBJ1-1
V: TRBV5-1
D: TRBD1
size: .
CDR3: CASSLAGTALNTEAFF
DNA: TGCGCCAGCAGCTTGGCCGGGACAGCTTTGAACACTGAAGCTTTCTTT

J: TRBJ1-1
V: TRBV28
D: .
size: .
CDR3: CASSLQGREAFF
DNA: TGTGCCAGCAGTTTGCAGGGAAGGGAAGCTTTCTTT

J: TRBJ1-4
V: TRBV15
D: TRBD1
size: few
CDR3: CATSRGGGQGATATNEKLFF
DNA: TGTGCCACCAGCAGAGGTGGGGGACAGGGGGCCACTGCAACTAATGAAAAACTGTTTTTT

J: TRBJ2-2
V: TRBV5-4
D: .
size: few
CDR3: CASSADLVKITGELFF
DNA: TGTGCCAGCAGCGCGGATCTAGTTAAAATCACCGGGGAGCTGTTTTTT

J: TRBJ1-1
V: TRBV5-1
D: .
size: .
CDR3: CASSLEGNTEAFF
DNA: TGCGCCAGCAGCTTGGAGGGCAACACTGAAGCTTTCTTT

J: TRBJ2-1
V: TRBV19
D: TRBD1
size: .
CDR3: CASSMLTGGFNEQFF
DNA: TGTGCCAGTAGTATGCTGACAGGGGGCTTCAATGAGCAGTTCTTC

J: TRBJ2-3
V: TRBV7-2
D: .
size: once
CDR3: CASSLTGTDTQYF
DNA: TGTGCCAGCAGCCTGACAGGCACAGATACGCAGTATTTT

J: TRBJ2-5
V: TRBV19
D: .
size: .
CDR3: CASSSSGLRETQYF
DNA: TGTGCCAGTAGTTCCTCAGGGTTGAGGGAGACCCAGTACTTC

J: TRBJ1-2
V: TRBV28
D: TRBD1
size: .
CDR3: CASSPMGGTGEDYGYTF
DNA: TGTGCCAGCAGTCCCATGGGGGGTACAGGGGAGGACTATGGCTACACCTTC

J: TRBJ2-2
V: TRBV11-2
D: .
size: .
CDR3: CASSLEAWGTWTGELFF
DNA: TGTGCCAGCAGCTTAGAGGCTTGGGGTACGTGGACCGGGGAGCTGTTTTTT

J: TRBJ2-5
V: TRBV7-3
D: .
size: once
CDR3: CASSLILTEETQYF
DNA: TGTGCCAGCAGCTTAATCCTGACCGAAGAGACCCAGTACTTC

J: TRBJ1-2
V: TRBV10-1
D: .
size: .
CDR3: CASSERGGRSGYTF
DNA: TGCGCCAGCAGTGAGAGAGGGGGTAGGAGTGGCTACACCTTC

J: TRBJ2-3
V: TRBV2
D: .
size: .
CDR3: CASRPEMGWSTDTQYF
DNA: TGTGCCAGCAGGCCTGAGATGGGGTGGAGCACAGATACGCAGTATTTT

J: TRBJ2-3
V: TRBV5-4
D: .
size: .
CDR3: CASSFYEDTQYF
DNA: TGTGCCAGCAGCTTTTATGAAGATACGCAGTATTTT

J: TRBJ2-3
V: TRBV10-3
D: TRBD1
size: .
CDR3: CAISESTWDSDTDTQYF
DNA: TGTGCCATCAGTGAGTCCACTTGGGACAGCGACACAGATACGCAGTATTTT

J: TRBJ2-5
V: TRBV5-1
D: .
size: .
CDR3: CASSLGAAGAEETQYF
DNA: TGCGCCAGCAGTCTCGGAGCGGCAGGTGCGGAAGAGACCCAGTACTTC

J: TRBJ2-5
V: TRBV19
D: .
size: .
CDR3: CASSIAPTGIDQETQYF
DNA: TGTGCCAGTAGTATAGCCCCTACAGGGATCGACCAAGAGACCCAGTACTTC

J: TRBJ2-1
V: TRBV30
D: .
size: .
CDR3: CAWASSSYNEQFF
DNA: TGTGCCTGGGCCTCTAGCTCCTACAATGAGCAGTTCTTC

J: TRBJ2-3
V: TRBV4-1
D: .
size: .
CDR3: CASSQVGVTDTQYF
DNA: TGCGCCAGCAGCCAAGTCGGTGTTACAGATACGCAGTATTTT

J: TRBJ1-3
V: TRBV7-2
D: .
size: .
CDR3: CASSWVSGNTIYF
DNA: TGTGCCAGCAGCTGGGTGTCTGGAAACACCATATATTTT

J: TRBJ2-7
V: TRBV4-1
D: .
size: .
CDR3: CASSQPEGRGFYEQYF
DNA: TGCGCCAGCAGCCAACCCGAGGGGCGCGGGTTCTACGAGCAGTACTTC

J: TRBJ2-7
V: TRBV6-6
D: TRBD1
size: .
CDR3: CASREQGSPYEQYF
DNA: TGTGCCAGCAGAGAACAGGGGTCGCCCTACGAGCAGTACTTC

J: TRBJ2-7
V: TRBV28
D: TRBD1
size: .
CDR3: CASSLPSQGQGTYEQYF
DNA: TGTGCCAGCAGTTTACCGAGCCAGGGACAGGGAACCTACGAGCAGTACTTC

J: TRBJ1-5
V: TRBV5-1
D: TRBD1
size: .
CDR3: CASSLTGDSNQPQHF
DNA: TGCGCCAGCAGCTTGACAGGGGATAGCAATCAGCCCCAGCATTTT